The 21 T cell receptor beta chains below come from one sample, sequenced in a study of Ad26.COV2.S vaccination and SARS-CoV-2 variants. TCRdb's table, derived via immunoSEQ multiplex PCR, lists solely in-frame clones and lacks some. The data hold fewer than 300,000 clones, with about 90% observed a single time. Treatment meaning: around 19 received Ad26.COV2.S at low or high dose, single or two shots; roughly five received placebo; per-sample allocation not given. Sampling was done on day 63 after the first vaccine or placebo injection. The sequenced sample was peripheral blood, obtained in a trial of Ad26.COV2.S vaccine versus placebo. The receptor source for this set is a person between 18 and 65 years old who received the Ad26.COV2.S COVID-19 vaccine or a placebo.

V gene TRBV3-1 (or the pseudogene TRBV3-2) combines with J gene TRBJ1-1; tentative D call: TRBD1 (5 bases). Trimming pared 3 bases from V and 3 bases from J, leaving 11 bases between. There are 14 residues in the CDR3. From germline, CDR1 is LGHDT and CDR2 YNNKEL (reference sequence). The CDR3 region is CASSQGGLHTEAFF. The CDR3 DNA reads as TGTGCCAGCAGCCAGGGGGGTCTTCACACTGAAGCTTTCTTT.

The chain has TRBV27 and TRBJ1-5, with D unclear. The CDR3 runs to 13 residues. CDR1 and CDR2 (germline): MNHEY, SMNVEV (reference sequence). V lost 5 bases, J lost 0 bases, and 5 bases lay in between. CDR3 bases: TGTGCCAGCAGTGACTATAGCAATCAGCCCCAGCATTTT. Protein product: CASSDYSNQPQHF.

The chain combines TRBV11-2 with TRBJ1-6, with a possible D match to TRBD1 (5 bases). The CDR3 consists of 14 residues. CDR1 is SGHAT and CDR2 is FQNNGV in the germline V gene. Deletions cut 0 bases from V and 9 bases from J, with 9 bases between. The CDR3 DNA sequence: TGTGCCAGCAGCTTAGACAGGGTTCTTTCACCCCTCCACTTT. It yields the protein CASSLDRVLSPLHF.

The rearrangement uses TRBV12-5 and TRBJ1-3, with D maybe TRBD1 (5 bases). Germline loops: CDR1 LGHNT, CDR2 FRNRAP. With 0 bases removed from V and 0 bases from J, the gap between germline ends came to 12 bases. This CDR3 comprises 17 residues. As DNA, the CDR3 is TGTGCTAGTGGTTTGGTACAGGCCTTGAGCTCTGGAAACACCATATATTTT. This codes for CASGLVQALSSGNTIYF.

This chain connects TRBV5-6 to TRBJ2-1; 7 bases are a match to TRBD2. J was trimmed by 2 bases and V by 4 bases; bases with no gene match: 6. From germline, CDR1 is SGHDT and CDR2 YYEEEE. The CDR3 contains 15 residues. The CDR3 spells CASSKGLGTYNEQFF. The CDR3 nucleotides are TGTGCCAGCAGCAAAGGACTAGGAACCTACAATGAGCAGTTCTTC. The variable domain in full, completed from reference TRBV5-6 and TRBJ2-1, reads DAGVTQSPTHLIKTRGQQVTLRCSPKSGHDTVSWYQQALGQGPQFIFQYYEEEERQRGNFPDRFSGHQFPNYSSELNVNALLLGDSALYLCASSKGLGTYNEQFFGPGTRLTVL.

On this clone: The same CDR3 arises from other DNA sequences in this sample as well. The rearrangement uses TRBV28 and TRBJ1-1, with unresolved D. This CDR3 region has 13 residues. The germline V gene has CDR1 MDHEN and CDR2 SYDVKM. V lost 2 bases and J 1 base, leaving 5 bases between the germline ends. CDR3 sequence: CASSLDSNTEAFF. In DNA form, the CDR3 reads TGTGCCAGCAGTTTAGACTCGAACACTGAAGCTTTCTTT.

The genes are TRBV10-3 and TRBJ2-7; 7 bases align to TRBD2. With 10 bases clipped from V and 2 bases from J, the junction kept 5 bases outside the gene matches. The CDR3 contains 12 residues. Germline loops: CDR1 ENHRY, CDR2 SYGVKD. As DNA, the CDR3 is TGTGCCACCAGCGGGGCGGCCTACGAGCAGTACTTC. It specifies CATSGAAYEQYF.

This chain links TRBV5-6 with TRBJ1-6, with a weak D call TRBD1 (6 bases). CDR3 length: 16 amino acids. V was shortened by 3 bases and J by 6 bases, with 16 bases between the two germline ends. CDR1 SGHDT and CDR2 YYEEEE come from the germline V gene. This chain's CDR3 is CASSYPQTGANSPLHF. Written as DNA, the CDR3 is TGTGCCAGCAGCTACCCACAGACAGGCGCTAATTCACCCCTCCACTTT.

There are many counts of this clone. This chain links TRBV19 with TRBJ1-2; D is unclear. The CDR3 extends over 13 amino acids. Germline V gene data show CDR1 as LNHDA and CDR2 as SQIVND (reference sequence). Trimming took 6 bases from V and 4 from J, leaving 12 bases between them. CDR3 amino acids: CASSHFGGYGYTF. CDR3 DNA: TGTGCCAGTAGCCACTTCGGAGGCTATGGCTACACCTTC.

DNA of the CDR3: TGTGCCAGCAGCCTACGGCCTAGCGGGGGCACAGATACGCAGTATTTT. Translation: CASSLRPSGGTDTQYF. The V call is TRBV5-6, the J call TRBJ2-3; 9 bases align to TRBD2. The junction had 7 bases not matched to a gene; V was cut back by 4 bases and J by 1 base. The CDR3 is 16 amino acids. Per the germline V gene, CDR1 is SGHDT and CDR2 is YYEEEE.

This chain joins TRBV19 and TRBJ1-4; D might be TRBD1 (5 bases). Germline CDR1 LNHDA, CDR2 SQIVND (reference sequence). V lost 6 bases, J lost 12 bases, and 17 bases lay in between. CDR3 length: 13 amino acids. In DNA, the CDR3 is TGTGCCAGTAGCCCGGGACTGATCTTTGAACTGTTTTTT. Encoded protein: CASSPGLIFELFF.

The chain uses TRBV5-4 and TRBJ1-2, with D possibly matching TRBD1 (5 bases). Germline loops: CDR1 SGHNT, CDR2 YYREEE (reference sequence). V lost 7 bases and J 4 bases, leaving 17 bases between the germline ends. This CDR3 contains 14 residues. CDR3 nucleotides: TGTGCCAGCGGCGGGGGTTGGGTAACCTATGGCTACACCTTC. It specifies CASGGGWVTYGYTF.

The J gene is TRBJ2-1, the V gene TRBV6-5, with D possibly matching TRBD1 (6 bases). Germline V gene lookup returns CDR1 MNHEY and CDR2 SVGAGI. The V end lost 0 bases, the J end lost 12 bases, and 12 bases lay between the germline ends. This CDR3 is 13 amino acids long. DNA of the CDR3: TGTGCCAGCAGTTACTCTCGAGAAGGGGGGCAGTTCTTC. Its translation: CASSYSREGGQFF.

The chain combines TRBV6-5 with TRBJ1-6; no firm D call. This CDR3 is built from 16 residues. Looked up from germline, CDR1 is MNHEY and CDR2 is SVGAGI. Trimming took 2 bases from V and 6 from J, leaving 14 bases between them. The CDR3 loop reads CASSYVVPGPNSPLHF. The DNA of the CDR3 is TGTGCCAGCAGTTACGTTGTACCAGGACCTAATTCACCCCTCCACTTT.

The chain carries TRBV27 and TRBJ2-3; 11 positions agree with TRBD2. The junction had 4 bases not matched to a gene; V was cut back by 3 bases and J by 5 bases. Looked up from germline, CDR1 is MNHEY and CDR2 is SMNVEV (reference sequence). The CDR3 runs to 15 residues. The CDR3 is CASSFLAGGVDTQYF. The CDR3 coding sequence is TGTGCCAGCAGTTTTTTAGCGGGGGGGGTAGATACGCAGTATTTT.

The chain combines TRBV2 with TRBJ1-5; D is undetermined. V was clipped by 1 base and J by 5 bases, with 6 bases between them. The CDR3 contains 13 residues. CDR1 is SNHLY, CDR2 FYNNEI, per germline. This CDR3 reads CASSEESDQPQHF. CDR3 sequence (DNA): TGTGCCAGCAGTGAAGAGTCTGATCAGCCCCAGCATTTT.

The chain joins TRBV7-2 to TRBJ1-5, with unresolved D. Germline values: CDR1 SGHTA, CDR2 FQGNSA. V dropped 5 bases and J dropped 5 bases, with 10 bases sitting between them. The CDR3 runs to 13 residues. The DNA of the CDR3 is TGTGCCAGCAGCCCGGACGACTATCAGCCCCAGCATTTT. Its translation is CASSPDDYQPQHF.

This chain links TRBV2 with TRBJ1-1; D possibly corresponds to TRBD1 (5 bases). Per germline, CDR1 SNHLY and CDR2 FYNNEI. This CDR3 has 14 amino acids. With 0 bases removed from V and 1 base from J, the gap between germline ends came to 6 bases. The CDR3, as DNA: TGTGCCAGCAGTGAAGCGAGGGGGAACACTGAAGCTTTCTTT. Translation gives CASSEARGNTEAFF. Looking up the rest from reference TRBV2 and TRBJ1-1 gives the full variable domain: EPEVTQTPSHQVTQMGQEVILRCVPISNHLYFYWYRQILGQKVEFLVSFYNNEISEKSEIFDDQFSVERPDGSNFTLKIRSTKLEDSAMYFCASSEARGNTEAFFGQGTRLTVV.

This chain uses TRBV30 with TRBJ2-7, with D possibly TRBD2 on 5 matching bases. From germline, CDR1 is GTSNPN and CDR2 SVGIG (reference sequence). The germline V and J ends were trimmed by 0 bases and 7 bases, with 13 bases remaining between them. The CDR3 length is 13 residues. As DNA, the CDR3 is TGTGCCTGGAGTGTTTTGTCCGGGGAAGAGCAGTACTTC. Translated, it gives CAWSVLSGEEQYF.

The chain links TRBV6-4 to TRBJ1-1; 8 nucleotides align to TRBD1. J gave up 4 bases and V 2 bases, and 6 bases lay outside the gene matches. CDR1 and CDR2 (germline): MRHNA, SNTAGT. The CDR3 covers 15 residues. The DNA for the CDR3 is TGTGCCAGCAGTGACCGCACTACAGGGGGCACTGAAGCTTTCTTT. It yields the protein CASSDRTTGGTEAFF.

The chain uses TRBV6-5 and TRBJ2-2, with 8 bases lining up with TRBD1. The length of the CDR3 is 15 residues. Per the germline V gene, CDR1 is MNHEY and CDR2 is SVGAGI. Germline trimming cut 1 base from V and 3 bases from J; bases unmatched to any gene: 1. This CDR3 reads CASSYWDRHTGELFF. CDR3 nucleotides: TGTGCCAGCAGTTACTGGGACAGGCACACCGGGGAGCTGTTTTTT.